Below are 2 T cell receptor beta chains sequenced from a single sample in a study of blood T cell repertoires in COVID-19. Libraries were prepared by immunoSEQ multiplex PCR; TCRdb keeps only in-frame clonotypes and omits some of them. The sample holds 35,000 or so clones; 85% to 90% are singletons and the top ten take about 6.3%. The sequenced sample consisted of peripheral blood. The receptors shown here come from a human donor in a cohort sampled during active COVID-19.

The chain is built from TRBV2 and TRBJ2-7; D ambiguous. The V gene lost 3 bases and the J gene lost 4 bases, with 7 bases spanning the gap. There are 12 residues in the CDR3. Germline loops: CDR1 SNHLY, CDR2 FYNNEI. CDR3: CASSDTRYEQYF. The CDR3 DNA follows: TGTGCCAGCAGTGATACGAGGTACGAGCAGTACTTC.

V gene TRBV29-1 combines with J gene TRBJ2-2; D is perhaps TRBD1 (7 bases). The length of the CDR3 is 14 residues. V lost 3 bases, J lost 4 bases, and 12 bases lay in between. CDR1 SQVTM and CDR2 ANQGSEA come from the germline V gene. CDR3 sequence reads: CSVEGQGGTGELFF. The CDR3 nucleotides are TGCAGCGTTGAGGGTCAGGGGGGCACCGGGGAGCTGTTTTTT.